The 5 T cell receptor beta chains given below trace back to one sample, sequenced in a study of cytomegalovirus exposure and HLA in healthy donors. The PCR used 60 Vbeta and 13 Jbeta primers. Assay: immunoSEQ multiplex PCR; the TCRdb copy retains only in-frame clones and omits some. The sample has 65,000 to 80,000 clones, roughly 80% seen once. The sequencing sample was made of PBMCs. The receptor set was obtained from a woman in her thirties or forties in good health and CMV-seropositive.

CDR3 amino acids: CASSLGTATNEKLFF. The CDR3 DNA sequence: TGCGCCAGCAGCCTAGGGACAGCAACTAATGAAAAACTGTTTTTT. The rearrangement uses TRBV5-1 and TRBJ1-4; 7 bases fit TRBD1. Germline CDR1 SGHRS, CDR2 YFSETQ. V shed 4 bases and J 0 bases; nucleotides not matched to a gene: 3. This CDR3 region has 15 residues.

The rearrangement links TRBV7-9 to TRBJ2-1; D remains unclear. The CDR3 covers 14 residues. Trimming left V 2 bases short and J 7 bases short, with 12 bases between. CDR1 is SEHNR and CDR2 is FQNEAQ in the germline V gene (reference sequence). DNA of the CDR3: TGTGCCAGCAGCTTAAGTCTTGACGGGAATGAGCAGTTCTTC. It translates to CASSLSLDGNEQFF.

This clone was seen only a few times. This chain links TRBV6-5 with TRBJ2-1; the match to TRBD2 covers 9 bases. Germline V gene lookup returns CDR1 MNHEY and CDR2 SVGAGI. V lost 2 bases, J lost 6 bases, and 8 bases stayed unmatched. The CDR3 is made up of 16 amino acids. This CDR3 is CASSYESGTSFNEQFF. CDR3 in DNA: TGTGCCAGCAGTTACGAATCCGGGACTAGCTTCAATGAGCAGTTCTTC.

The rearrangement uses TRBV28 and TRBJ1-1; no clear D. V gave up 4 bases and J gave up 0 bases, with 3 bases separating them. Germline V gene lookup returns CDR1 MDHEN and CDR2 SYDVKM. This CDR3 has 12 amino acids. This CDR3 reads CASSSVNTEAFF. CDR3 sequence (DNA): TGTGCCAGCAGTTCAGTGAACACTGAAGCTTTCTTT.

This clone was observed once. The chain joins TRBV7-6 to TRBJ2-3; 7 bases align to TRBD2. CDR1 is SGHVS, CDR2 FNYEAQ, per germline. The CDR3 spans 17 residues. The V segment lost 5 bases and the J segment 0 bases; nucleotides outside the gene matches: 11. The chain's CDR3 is CASSGGRGGLSTDTQYF. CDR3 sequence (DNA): TGTGCCAGCAGCGGAGGGAGGGGAGGCCTGAGCACAGATACGCAGTATTTT.